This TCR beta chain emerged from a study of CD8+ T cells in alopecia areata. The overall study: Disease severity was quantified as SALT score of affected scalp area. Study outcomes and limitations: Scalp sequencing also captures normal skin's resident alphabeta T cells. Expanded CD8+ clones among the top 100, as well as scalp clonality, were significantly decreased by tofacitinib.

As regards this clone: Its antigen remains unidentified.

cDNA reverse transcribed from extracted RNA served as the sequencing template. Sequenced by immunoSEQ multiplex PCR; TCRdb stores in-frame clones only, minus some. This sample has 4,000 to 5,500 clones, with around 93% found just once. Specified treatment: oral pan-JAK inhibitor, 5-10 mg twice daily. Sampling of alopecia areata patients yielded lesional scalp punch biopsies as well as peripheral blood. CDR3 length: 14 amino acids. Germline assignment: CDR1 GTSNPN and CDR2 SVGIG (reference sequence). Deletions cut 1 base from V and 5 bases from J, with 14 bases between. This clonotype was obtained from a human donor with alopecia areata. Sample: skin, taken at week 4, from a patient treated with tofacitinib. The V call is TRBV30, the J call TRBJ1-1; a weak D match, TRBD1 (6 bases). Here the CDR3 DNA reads TGTGCCTGGAGTGACGGGGGCCTAGGTACTGAAGCTTTCTTT. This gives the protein CAWSDGGLGTEAFF.